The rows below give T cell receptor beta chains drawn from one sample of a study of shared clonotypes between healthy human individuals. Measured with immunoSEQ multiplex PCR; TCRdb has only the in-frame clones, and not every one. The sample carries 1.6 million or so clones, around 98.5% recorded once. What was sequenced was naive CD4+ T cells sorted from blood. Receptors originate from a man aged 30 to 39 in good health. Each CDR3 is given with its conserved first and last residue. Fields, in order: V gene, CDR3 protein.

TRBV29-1	CSSSLRPQRDTEAFF
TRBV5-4	CASSSAGGQETQYF
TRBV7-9	CASSLVGTSLLEQYF
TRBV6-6	CATSGDTDTQYF
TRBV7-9	CAGSGTSSSVQYF
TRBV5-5	CASSSEPRMNTEAFF
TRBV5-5	CASSLGALRNTEAFF
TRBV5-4	CASSGRDTQYF
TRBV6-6	CASRLDGASNQPQHF
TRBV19	CASSMNGDTGDTGELFF
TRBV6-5	CASSYVGGGDQPQHF
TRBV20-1	CSAPKYTEAFF
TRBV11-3	CASSLETSGPDTQYF
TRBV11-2	CASSLVPGSYNEQFF
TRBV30	CAWSVPWLNEQYF
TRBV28	CASSLVGGRGNTGELFF
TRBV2	CASSVLAGGNTNTGELFF
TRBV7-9	CASSFRTVLNTEAFF
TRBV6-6	CASSDPGLSYEQYF
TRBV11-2	CASSLAFLTTGELFF
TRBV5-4	CASSLSGLEETQYF